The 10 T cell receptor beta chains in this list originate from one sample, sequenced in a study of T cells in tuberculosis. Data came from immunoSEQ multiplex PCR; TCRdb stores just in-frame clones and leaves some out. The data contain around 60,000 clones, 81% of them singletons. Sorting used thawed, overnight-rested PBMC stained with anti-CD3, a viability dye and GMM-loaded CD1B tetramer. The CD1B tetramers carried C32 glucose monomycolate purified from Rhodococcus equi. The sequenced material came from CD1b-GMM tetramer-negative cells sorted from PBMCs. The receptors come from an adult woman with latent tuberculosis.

Written as DNA, the CDR3 is TGTGCCAGCAGCTTGGACAGGGGGGCTGGAAACACCATATATTTT. As protein: CASSLDRGAGNTIYF. The chain combines TRBV5-4 with TRBJ1-3; 8 bases are a match to TRBD1. Germline V lookup: CDR1 SGHNT, CDR2 YYREEE (reference sequence). The CDR3 is 15 amino acids. J gave up 2 bases and V 0 bases, and 1 base lay outside the gene matches.

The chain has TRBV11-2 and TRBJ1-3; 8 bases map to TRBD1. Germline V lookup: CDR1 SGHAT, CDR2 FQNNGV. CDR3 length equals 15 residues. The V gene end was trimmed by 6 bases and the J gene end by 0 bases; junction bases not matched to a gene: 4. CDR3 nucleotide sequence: TGTGCCAGCAGAGGACAGGGTTTCTCTGGAAACACCATATATTTT. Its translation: CASRGQGFSGNTIYF.

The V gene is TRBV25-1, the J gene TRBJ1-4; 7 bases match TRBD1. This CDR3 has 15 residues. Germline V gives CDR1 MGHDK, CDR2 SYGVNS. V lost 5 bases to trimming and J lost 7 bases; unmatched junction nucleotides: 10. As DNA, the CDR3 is TGTGCCAGCAGTATCCCGGGACAGATCGTTGAAAAACTGTTTTTT. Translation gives CASSIPGQIVEKLFF.

This CDR3 is CASSFFGSGTGAYEQYF. CDR3 bases: TGTGCCAGCAGCTTTTTCGGCTCCGGGACAGGGGCCTACGAGCAGTACTTC. The rearrangement links TRBV7-9 to TRBJ2-7; 10 bases agree with TRBD1. V lost 3 bases, J lost 2 bases, and 10 bases stayed unmatched. This CDR3 is built from 17 residues. Germline-derived CDR1 and CDR2 are SEHNR and FQNEAQ (reference sequence).

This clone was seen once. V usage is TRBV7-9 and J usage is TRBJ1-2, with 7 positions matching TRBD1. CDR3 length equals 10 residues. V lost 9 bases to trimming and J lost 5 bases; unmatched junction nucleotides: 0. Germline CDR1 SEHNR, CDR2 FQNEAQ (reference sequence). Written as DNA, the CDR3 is TGTGCCAGACAGGGGTATGGCTACACCTTC. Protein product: CARQGYGYTF.

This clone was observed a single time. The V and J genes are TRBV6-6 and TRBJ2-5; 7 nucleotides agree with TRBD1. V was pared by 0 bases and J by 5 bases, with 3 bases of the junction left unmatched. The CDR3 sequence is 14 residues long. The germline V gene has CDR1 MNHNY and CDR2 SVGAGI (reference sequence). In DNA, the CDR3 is TGTGCCAGCAGTTACTCGAGGGGGCTGGAGACCCAGTACTTC. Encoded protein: CASSYSRGLETQYF.

This CDR3 reads CASSLYMYTEAFF. The CDR3 bases are TGTGCCAGCAGCTTATACATGTACACTGAAGCTTTCTTT. This sequence joins TRBV11-2 and TRBJ1-1; the D is unclear. CDR3 length: 13 residues. CDR1 is SGHAT and CDR2 is FQNNGV in the germline V gene. V was clipped by 2 bases and J by 3 bases, with 7 bases between them.

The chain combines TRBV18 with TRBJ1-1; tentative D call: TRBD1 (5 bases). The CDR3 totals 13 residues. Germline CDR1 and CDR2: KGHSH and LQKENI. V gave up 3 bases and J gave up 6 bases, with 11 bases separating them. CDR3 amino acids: CASSPDTHPEAFF. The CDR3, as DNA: TGTGCCAGCTCACCGGACACCCACCCTGAAGCTTTCTTT.

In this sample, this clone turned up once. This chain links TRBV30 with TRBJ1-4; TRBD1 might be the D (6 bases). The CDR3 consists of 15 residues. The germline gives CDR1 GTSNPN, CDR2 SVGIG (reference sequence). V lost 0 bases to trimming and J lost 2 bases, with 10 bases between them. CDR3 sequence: CAWSVHRATNEKLFF. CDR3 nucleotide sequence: TGTGCCTGGAGTGTACACAGGGCCACTAATGAAAAACTGTTTTTT.

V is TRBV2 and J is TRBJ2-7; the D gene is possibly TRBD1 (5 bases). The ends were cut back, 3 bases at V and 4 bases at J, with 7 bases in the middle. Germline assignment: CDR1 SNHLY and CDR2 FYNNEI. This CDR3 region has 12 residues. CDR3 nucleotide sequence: TGTGCCAGCAGTGAGGCAGGGTACGAGCAGTACTTC. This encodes CASSEAGYEQYF.